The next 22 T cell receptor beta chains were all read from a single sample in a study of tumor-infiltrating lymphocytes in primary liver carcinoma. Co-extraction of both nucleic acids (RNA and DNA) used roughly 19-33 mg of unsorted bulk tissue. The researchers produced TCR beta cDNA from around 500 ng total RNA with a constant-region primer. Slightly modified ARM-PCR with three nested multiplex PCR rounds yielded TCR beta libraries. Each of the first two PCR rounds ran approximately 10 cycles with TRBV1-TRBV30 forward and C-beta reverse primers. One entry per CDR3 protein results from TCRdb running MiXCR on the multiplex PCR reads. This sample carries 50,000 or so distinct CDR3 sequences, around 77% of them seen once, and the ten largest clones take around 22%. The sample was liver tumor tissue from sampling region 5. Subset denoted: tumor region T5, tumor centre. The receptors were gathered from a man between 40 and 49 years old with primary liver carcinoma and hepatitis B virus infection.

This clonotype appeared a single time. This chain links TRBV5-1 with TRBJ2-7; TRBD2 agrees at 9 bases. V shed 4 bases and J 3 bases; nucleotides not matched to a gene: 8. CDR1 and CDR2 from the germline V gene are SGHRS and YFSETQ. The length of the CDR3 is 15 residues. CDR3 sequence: CASSLSGSPSYEQYF. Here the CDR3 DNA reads TGCGCCAGCAGCCTTAGCGGGAGCCCCAGCTACGAGCAGTACTTC.

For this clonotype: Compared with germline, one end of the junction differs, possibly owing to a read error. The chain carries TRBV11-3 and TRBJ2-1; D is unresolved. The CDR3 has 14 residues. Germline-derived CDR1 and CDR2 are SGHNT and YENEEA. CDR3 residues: CVSSFAGPYNEQFF. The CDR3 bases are TGTGTCAGCAGCTTCGCCGGTCCCTACAATGAGCAATTCTTC.

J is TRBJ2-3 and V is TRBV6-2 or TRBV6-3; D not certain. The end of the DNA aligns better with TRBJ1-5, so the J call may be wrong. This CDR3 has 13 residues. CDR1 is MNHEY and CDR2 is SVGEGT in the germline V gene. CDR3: CASSYTDTDTQHF. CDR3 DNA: TGTGCCAGCAGTTACACTGACACAGATACGCAGCATTTT.

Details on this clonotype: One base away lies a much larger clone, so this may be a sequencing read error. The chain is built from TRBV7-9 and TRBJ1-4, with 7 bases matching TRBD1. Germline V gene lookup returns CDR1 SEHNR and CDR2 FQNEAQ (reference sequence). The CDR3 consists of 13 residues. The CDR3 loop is CAGSSTGVGKLFF. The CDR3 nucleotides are TGTGCCGGCAGCTCCACAGGGGTGGGAAAACTGTTTTTT.

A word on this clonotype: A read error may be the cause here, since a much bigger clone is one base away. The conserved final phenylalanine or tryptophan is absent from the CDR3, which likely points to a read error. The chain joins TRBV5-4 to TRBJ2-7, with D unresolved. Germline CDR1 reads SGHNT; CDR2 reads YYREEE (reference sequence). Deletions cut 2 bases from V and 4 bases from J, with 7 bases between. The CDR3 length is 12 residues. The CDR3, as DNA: TGTGCCAGCAGCTTTGGAGCGTACGAGCAGTACCTC. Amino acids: CASSFGAYEQYL.

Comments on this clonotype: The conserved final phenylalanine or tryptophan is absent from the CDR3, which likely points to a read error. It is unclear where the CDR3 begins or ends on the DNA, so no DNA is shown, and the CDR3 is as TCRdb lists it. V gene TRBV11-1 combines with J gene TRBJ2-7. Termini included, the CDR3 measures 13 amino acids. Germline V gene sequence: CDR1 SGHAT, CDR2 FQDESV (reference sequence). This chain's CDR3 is CASRGKLSYEVYC.

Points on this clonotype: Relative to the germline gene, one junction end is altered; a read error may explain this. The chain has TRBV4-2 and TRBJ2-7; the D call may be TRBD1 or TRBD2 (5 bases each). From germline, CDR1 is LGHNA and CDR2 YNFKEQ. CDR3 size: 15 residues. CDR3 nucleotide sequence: TGTGCCAGCAGCCAAGATAAGGGGAGCGGTTACAAGCAGCACTTC. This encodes CASSQDKGSGYKQHF.

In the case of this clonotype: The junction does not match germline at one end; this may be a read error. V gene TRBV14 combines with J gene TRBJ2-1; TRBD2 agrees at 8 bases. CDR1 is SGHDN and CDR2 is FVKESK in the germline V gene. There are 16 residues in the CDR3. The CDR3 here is CASSAVAGWVHNEQFF. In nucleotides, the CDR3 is TGTGCCAGTAGTGCCGTAGCGGGATGGGTGCACAATGAGCAGTTCTTT.

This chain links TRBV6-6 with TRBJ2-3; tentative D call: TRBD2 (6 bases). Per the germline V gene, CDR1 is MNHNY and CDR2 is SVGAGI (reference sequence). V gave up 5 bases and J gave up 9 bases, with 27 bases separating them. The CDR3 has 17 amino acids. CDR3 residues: CASSVPGRRGSRETQYF. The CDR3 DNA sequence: TGTGCCAGCAGTGTTCCGGGCCGACGGGGCTCGCGGGAAACGCAGTATTTT.

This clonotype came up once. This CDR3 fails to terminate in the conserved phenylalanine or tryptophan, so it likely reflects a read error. The CDR3 coding sequence is TGTGCCAGCAGCTTTGACGAGCGCACCGGGGAGCTGTTTTAT. Its protein is CASSFDERTGELFY. The chain joins TRBV5-4 to TRBJ2-2; D gene uncertain. CDR3 length: 14 residues. The V end was cut by 2 bases, the J end by 4 bases, with 9 bases between. The V gene's germline CDR1 is SGHNT and CDR2 YYREEE (reference sequence).

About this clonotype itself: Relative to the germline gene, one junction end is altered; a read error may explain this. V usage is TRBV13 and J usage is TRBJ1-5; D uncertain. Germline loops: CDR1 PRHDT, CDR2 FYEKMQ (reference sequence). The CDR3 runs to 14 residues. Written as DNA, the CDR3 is TGTGCCAGTAGCTTAGGAGGGTCTCATCAGCCCAAGCATTTT. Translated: CASSLGGSHQPKHF.

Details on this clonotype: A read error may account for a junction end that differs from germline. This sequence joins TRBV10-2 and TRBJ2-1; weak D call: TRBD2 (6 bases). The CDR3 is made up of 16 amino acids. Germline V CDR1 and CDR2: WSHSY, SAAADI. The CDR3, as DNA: TGCTCCAGCAGTCTCACTACCGGGAGCTCCTACAATGAGCAGTTCTTC. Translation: CSSSLTTGSSYNEQFF.

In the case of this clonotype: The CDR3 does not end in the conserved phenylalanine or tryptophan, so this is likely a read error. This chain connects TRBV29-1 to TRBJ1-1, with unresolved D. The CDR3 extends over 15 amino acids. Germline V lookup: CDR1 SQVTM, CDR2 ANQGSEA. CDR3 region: CSVVAGWGMNTEAFS. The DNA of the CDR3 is TGCAGCGTTGTGGCAGGATGGGGAATGAATACTGAAGCTTTCTCT.

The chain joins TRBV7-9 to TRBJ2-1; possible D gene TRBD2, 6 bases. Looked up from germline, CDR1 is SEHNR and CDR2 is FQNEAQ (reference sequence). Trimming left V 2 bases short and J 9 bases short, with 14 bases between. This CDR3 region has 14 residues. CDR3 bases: TGTGCCAGCAGCTTAACGGGAGTGGGGGTTGAGCAGTTCTTC. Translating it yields CASSLTGVGVEQFF.

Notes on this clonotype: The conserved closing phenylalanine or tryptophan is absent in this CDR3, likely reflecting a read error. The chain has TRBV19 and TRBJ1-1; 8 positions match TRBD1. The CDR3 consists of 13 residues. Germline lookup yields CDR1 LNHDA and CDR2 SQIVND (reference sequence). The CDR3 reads CASQGAALNEAFL. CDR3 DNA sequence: TGTGCAAGTCAGGGGGCCGCTTTGAATGAAGCTTTCCTT.

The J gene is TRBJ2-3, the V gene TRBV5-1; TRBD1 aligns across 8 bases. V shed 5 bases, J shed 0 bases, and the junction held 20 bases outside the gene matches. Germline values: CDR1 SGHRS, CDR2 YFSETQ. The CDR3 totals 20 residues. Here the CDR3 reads CASRLSGGDPVLPSTDTQYF. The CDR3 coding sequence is TGCGCCAGCAGACTTTCAGGGGGCGACCCTGTGCTACCTAGCACAGATACGCAGTATTTT.

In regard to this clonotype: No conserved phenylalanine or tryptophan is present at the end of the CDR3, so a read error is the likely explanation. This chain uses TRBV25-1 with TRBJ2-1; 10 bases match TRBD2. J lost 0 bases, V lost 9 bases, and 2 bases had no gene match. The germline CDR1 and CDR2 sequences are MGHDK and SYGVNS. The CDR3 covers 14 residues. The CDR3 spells CASIAGGSYNEQFL. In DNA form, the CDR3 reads TGTGCCAGTATAGCGGGAGGCTCCTACAATGAGCAGTTCTTA.

In DNA, the CDR3 is TGCAGCGTTAGGGGGACAGTGATGAGCACCATATATTTT. Protein sequence: CSVRGTVMSTIYF. This chain connects TRBV29-1 to TRBJ1-3; 7 bases fit TRBD1. The ends lost 5 bases at V and 9 bases at J; junction bases unmatched: 10. Germline V lookup: CDR1 SQVTM, CDR2 ANQGSEA. The CDR3 has 13 amino acids.

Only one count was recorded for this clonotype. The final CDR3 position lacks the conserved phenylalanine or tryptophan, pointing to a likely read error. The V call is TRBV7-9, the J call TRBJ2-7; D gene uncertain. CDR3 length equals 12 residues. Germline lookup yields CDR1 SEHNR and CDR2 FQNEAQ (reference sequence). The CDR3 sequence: CASSAVSYEQYL. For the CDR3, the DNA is TGTGCCAGCAGCGCAGTCTCCTACGAACAGTACTTA.

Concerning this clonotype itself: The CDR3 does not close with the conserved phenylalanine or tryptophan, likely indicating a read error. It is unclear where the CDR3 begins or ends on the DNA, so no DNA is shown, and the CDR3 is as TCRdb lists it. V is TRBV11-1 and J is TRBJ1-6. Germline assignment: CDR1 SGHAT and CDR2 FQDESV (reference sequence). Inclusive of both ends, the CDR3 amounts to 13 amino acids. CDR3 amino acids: CASSRALVSPLNY.

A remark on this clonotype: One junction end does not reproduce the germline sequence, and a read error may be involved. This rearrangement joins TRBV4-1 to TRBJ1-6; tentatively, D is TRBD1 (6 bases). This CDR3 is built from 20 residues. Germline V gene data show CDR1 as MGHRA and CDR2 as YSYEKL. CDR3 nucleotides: TGCGCCAGCAGTCAAGACAGGTTCATCAGGTTTAGCTCCTATAATTCACCCCTCCACTTT. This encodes CASSQDRFIRFSSYNSPLHF.

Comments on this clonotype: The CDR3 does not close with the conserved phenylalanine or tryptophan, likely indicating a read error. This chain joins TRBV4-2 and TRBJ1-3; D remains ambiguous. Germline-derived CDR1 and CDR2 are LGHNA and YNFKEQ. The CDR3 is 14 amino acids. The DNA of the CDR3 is TGTGCCAGCGGCCAAGTGGGCCCTGGAAACACCATATATCTT. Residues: CASGQVGPGNTIYL.